This entry concerns a single T cell receptor (beta chain). No antigen is known for it. Deep-level settings were used for running the assay. Sequencing was performed with immunoSEQ multiplex PCR; in TCRdb, only in-frame clones are kept and a portion is missing. The sample has about 2.4 million clones, 80% to 95% seen once. The CDR3 contains 17 residues. The V and J ends lost 0 bases and 0 bases, in that order; junction bases with no gene match: 7. Per germline, CDR1 SGHRS and CDR2 YFSETQ. The data derive from a study of shared clonotypes between healthy human individuals. Notes on the study in general: Naive CD4 clonotype sharing across a handful of donors was approximately 5.2%. Sampling involved blood alone; tissue repertoires likely differ. Estimated clonotype richness was generally higher in naive than memory subsets.

Material: naive CD4+ T cells from PBMCs. Sample subset: CD45RA+ positively selected. The sequence was obtained from a young man in good health. Some clones in this sample may be carry-over from other donors' samples. The genes are TRBV5-1 and TRBJ2-3; 7 nucleotides match TRBD2. The CDR3 loop is CASSLERRGGSTDTQYF. CDR3 in DNA: TGCGCCAGCAGCTTGGAAAGGCGGGGAGGGAGCACAGATACGCAGTATTTT.